Following are 13 T cell receptor beta chains from one sample sequenced in a study of radiotherapy plus CTLA-4 blockade in lung cancer. Assay used: immunoSEQ multiplex PCR; TCRdb lists only in-frame clones, some missing. The table has tens of thousands of clones, around 80% seen once. The source was peripheral blood, collected from a patient treated with radiotherapy plus ipilimumab. The receptors shown here come from a human donor with non-small cell lung cancer who had a complete response to radiotherapy plus ipilimumab.

The V gene is TRBV7-6, the J gene TRBJ2-3; D might be TRBD2 (7 bases). V was cut by 5 bases and J by 6 bases, with 21 bases left in between. Germline loops: CDR1 SGHVS, CDR2 FNYEAQ. This CDR3 spans 16 amino acids. CDR3 protein: CASSPNQGRGGDTQYF. DNA for the CDR3: TGTGCCAGCAGCCCCAATCAGGGCAGGGGAGGGGATACGCAGTATTTT.

The chain joins TRBV25-1 to TRBJ1-3; D remains ambiguous. The CDR3 covers 16 residues. Germline V gives CDR1 MGHDK, CDR2 SYGVNS. V lost 3 bases and J lost 2, with 14 bases in between. The CDR3 loop reads CASSDPGMEAGNTIYF. The CDR3, as DNA: TGTGCCAGCAGTGACCCCGGGATGGAGGCTGGAAACACCATATATTTT.

This chain connects TRBV2 to TRBJ2-5; TRBD2 agrees at 7 bases. V gave up 0 bases and J gave up 2 bases; unmatched junction bases: 6. Looked up from germline, CDR1 is SNHLY and CDR2 is FYNNEI. CDR3 length: 16 residues. CDR3 loop: CASSEASGLGQETQYF. Here the CDR3 DNA reads TGTGCCAGCAGTGAAGCTTCCGGACTAGGGCAAGAGACCCAGTACTTC.

This clone was seen only once. The rearrangement uses TRBV4-3 and TRBJ2-1; possible D gene TRBD2, 5 bases. Germline assignment: CDR1 LGHNA and CDR2 YSLEER. With 2 bases removed from V and 8 bases from J, the gap between germline ends came to 16 bases. The CDR3 has 15 residues. CDR3 protein: CASSQTLGSGDEQFF. CDR3 in DNA: TGCGCCAGCAGCCAAACTCTAGGGAGTGGCGATGAGCAGTTCTTC.

J is TRBJ1-2 and V is TRBV7-2; the D gene is possibly TRBD1 (5 bases). The CDR3 extends over 16 amino acids. The V gene's germline CDR1 is SGHTA and CDR2 FQGNSA. The V end lost 1 base, the J end lost 0 bases, and 12 bases lay between the germline ends. CDR3 loop: CASSLVQGLANYGYTF. CDR3 in DNA: TGTGCCAGCAGCTTAGTGCAGGGCTTGGCTAACTATGGCTACACCTTC.

This clone was detected only once. J is TRBJ1-6 and V is TRBV4-1; D may be TRBD1 (5 bases). Germline loops: CDR1 MGHRA, CDR2 YSYEKL. The V and J ends lost 0 bases and 6 bases respectively, with 18 bases between them. The CDR3 sequence is 18 residues long. CDR3 region: CASSQDFSGRTTNSPLHF. In DNA form, the CDR3 reads TGCGCCAGCAGCCAAGATTTTTCAGGGCGGACTACTAATTCACCCCTCCACTTT.

J is TRBJ1-4 and V is TRBV11-2; 10 bases are shared with TRBD1. The CDR3 has 15 amino acids. V was clipped by 5 bases and J by 10 bases; unmatched bases: 10. Germline assignment: CDR1 SGHAT and CDR2 FQNNGV. The CDR3 protein is CASSLRDRGIGKLFF. The CDR3 DNA reads TGTGCCAGCAGCCTCCGGGACAGGGGAATCGGAAAACTGTTTTTT. Drawing the rest from reference TRBV11-2 and TRBJ1-4, the complete variable domain is EAGVAQSPRYKIIEKRQSVAFWCNPISGHATLYWYQQILGQGPKLLIQFQNNGVVDDSQLPKDRFSAERLKGVDSTLKIQPAKLEDSAVYLCASSLRDRGIGKLFFGSGTQLSVL.

The V gene is TRBV30, the J gene TRBJ1-5; 7 bases match TRBD1. The ends lost 1 base at V and 4 bases at J; junction bases unmatched: 10. The CDR3 loop spans 16 amino acids. Germline CDR1 GTSNPN, CDR2 SVGIG (reference sequence). CDR3 in DNA: TGTGCCTGGAGTGGGGGGGCCGGGACAGAGAATCAGCCCCAGCATTTT. Amino acids: CAWSGGAGTENQPQHF.

The rearrangement joins TRBV6-1 to TRBJ1-1, with a weak D call TRBD1 (6 bases). The germline CDR1 and CDR2 sequences are MNHNS and SASEGT. This CDR3 has 14 amino acids. Trimming took 7 bases from V and 1 from J, leaving 13 bases between them. The CDR3 region is CASTTKTGNTEAFF. The CDR3 DNA reads as TGTGCCAGCACCACCAAGACAGGGAACACTGAAGCTTTCTTT.

The rearrangement uses TRBV5-1 and TRBJ2-7; D gene unclear. The CDR3 is 12 residues long. From germline, CDR1 is SGHRS and CDR2 YFSETQ. V was clipped by 2 bases and J by 12 bases, with 15 bases between them. The CDR3 is CASSFPGLSLYF. DNA of the CDR3: TGCGCCAGCAGCTTTCCAGGTTTGTCCCTGTACTTC. Full variable domain (remainder filled in from reference TRBV5-1 and TRBJ2-7): KAGVTQTPRYLIKTRGQQVTLSCSPISGHRSVSWYQQTPGQGLQFLFEYFSETQRNKGNFPGRFSGRQFSNSRSEMNVSTLELGDSALYLCASSFPGLSLYFGPGTRLTVT.

J is TRBJ2-5 and V is TRBV11-3, with D unresolved. Trimming stripped 0 bases from V and 1 base from J, with 6 bases between. In germline, CDR1 is SGHNT, CDR2 YENEEA. This CDR3 is built from 14 residues. CDR3 sequence (DNA): TGTGCCAGCAGCTTAGACGACTCCCAAGAGACCCAGTACTTC. This codes for CASSLDDSQETQYF.

This chain uses TRBV30 with TRBJ2-1, with 9 bases identical to TRBD2. This CDR3 contains 14 residues. Germline CDR1 and CDR2: GTSNPN and SVGIG (reference sequence). The ends lost 3 bases at V and 8 bases at J; junction bases unmatched: 8. The CDR3 region is CAWRGAGGGDEQFF. In nucleotides, the CDR3 is TGTGCCTGGAGGGGCGCGGGAGGGGGGGATGAGCAGTTCTTC.

The chain recombines TRBV29-1 with TRBJ2-3; 8 bases fit TRBD1. CDR1 is SQVTM, CDR2 ANQGSEA, per germline. With 2 bases clipped from V and 6 bases from J, the junction kept 1 base outside the gene matches. This CDR3 comprises 12 residues. CDR3 sequence (DNA): TGCAGCGTTGAACAGGGGGCCGATACGCAGTATTTT. Amino acids: CSVEQGADTQYF.